The clone carrying this T cell receptor (beta chain) was counted at least ten times. Its antigen is currently unknown. The data derive from a study of neurological immune-mediated disorders. From 15-18 subjects, over 180 million TCR-beta sequences were obtained in each sequencing run. TCRdb ran MiXCR on the 5' RACE reads and lists one entry per CDR3 protein. The table includes some 56,000 distinct CDR3 sequences, less than 4% detected once. The V and J ends lost 0 bases and 6 bases respectively, with 10 bases between them. This CDR3 comprises 14 residues. Germline V gives CDR1 SGHRS, CDR2 YFSETQ. Regarding the study as a whole: The most TCR clonal expansion was seen in HTLV-1-associated myelopathy, whereas the least was seen in multiple sclerosis, below the level in healthy controls. One related-CDR3 cluster, identified by phylogenetic grouping, held the repertoires of 18 of 34 multiple sclerosis patients and was a possible signature.

The chain carries TRBV5-1 and TRBJ2-1; possibly TRBD2 for D (5 bases). The sequence was collected from a man aged 60 to 75 with multiple sclerosis. Sequencing was carried out using PBMCs. DNA of the CDR3: TGCGCCAGCAGCTTGGGGGGAGAGGTCAATGAGCAGTTCTTC. Protein product: CASSLGGEVNEQFF. Variable domain in full (rest from reference TRBV5-1 and TRBJ2-1): KAGVTQTPRYLIKTRGQQVTLSCSPISGHRSVSWYQQTPGQGLQFLFEYFSETQRNKGNFPGRFSGRQFSNSRSEMNVSTLELGDSALYLCASSLGGEVNEQFFGPGTRLTVL.